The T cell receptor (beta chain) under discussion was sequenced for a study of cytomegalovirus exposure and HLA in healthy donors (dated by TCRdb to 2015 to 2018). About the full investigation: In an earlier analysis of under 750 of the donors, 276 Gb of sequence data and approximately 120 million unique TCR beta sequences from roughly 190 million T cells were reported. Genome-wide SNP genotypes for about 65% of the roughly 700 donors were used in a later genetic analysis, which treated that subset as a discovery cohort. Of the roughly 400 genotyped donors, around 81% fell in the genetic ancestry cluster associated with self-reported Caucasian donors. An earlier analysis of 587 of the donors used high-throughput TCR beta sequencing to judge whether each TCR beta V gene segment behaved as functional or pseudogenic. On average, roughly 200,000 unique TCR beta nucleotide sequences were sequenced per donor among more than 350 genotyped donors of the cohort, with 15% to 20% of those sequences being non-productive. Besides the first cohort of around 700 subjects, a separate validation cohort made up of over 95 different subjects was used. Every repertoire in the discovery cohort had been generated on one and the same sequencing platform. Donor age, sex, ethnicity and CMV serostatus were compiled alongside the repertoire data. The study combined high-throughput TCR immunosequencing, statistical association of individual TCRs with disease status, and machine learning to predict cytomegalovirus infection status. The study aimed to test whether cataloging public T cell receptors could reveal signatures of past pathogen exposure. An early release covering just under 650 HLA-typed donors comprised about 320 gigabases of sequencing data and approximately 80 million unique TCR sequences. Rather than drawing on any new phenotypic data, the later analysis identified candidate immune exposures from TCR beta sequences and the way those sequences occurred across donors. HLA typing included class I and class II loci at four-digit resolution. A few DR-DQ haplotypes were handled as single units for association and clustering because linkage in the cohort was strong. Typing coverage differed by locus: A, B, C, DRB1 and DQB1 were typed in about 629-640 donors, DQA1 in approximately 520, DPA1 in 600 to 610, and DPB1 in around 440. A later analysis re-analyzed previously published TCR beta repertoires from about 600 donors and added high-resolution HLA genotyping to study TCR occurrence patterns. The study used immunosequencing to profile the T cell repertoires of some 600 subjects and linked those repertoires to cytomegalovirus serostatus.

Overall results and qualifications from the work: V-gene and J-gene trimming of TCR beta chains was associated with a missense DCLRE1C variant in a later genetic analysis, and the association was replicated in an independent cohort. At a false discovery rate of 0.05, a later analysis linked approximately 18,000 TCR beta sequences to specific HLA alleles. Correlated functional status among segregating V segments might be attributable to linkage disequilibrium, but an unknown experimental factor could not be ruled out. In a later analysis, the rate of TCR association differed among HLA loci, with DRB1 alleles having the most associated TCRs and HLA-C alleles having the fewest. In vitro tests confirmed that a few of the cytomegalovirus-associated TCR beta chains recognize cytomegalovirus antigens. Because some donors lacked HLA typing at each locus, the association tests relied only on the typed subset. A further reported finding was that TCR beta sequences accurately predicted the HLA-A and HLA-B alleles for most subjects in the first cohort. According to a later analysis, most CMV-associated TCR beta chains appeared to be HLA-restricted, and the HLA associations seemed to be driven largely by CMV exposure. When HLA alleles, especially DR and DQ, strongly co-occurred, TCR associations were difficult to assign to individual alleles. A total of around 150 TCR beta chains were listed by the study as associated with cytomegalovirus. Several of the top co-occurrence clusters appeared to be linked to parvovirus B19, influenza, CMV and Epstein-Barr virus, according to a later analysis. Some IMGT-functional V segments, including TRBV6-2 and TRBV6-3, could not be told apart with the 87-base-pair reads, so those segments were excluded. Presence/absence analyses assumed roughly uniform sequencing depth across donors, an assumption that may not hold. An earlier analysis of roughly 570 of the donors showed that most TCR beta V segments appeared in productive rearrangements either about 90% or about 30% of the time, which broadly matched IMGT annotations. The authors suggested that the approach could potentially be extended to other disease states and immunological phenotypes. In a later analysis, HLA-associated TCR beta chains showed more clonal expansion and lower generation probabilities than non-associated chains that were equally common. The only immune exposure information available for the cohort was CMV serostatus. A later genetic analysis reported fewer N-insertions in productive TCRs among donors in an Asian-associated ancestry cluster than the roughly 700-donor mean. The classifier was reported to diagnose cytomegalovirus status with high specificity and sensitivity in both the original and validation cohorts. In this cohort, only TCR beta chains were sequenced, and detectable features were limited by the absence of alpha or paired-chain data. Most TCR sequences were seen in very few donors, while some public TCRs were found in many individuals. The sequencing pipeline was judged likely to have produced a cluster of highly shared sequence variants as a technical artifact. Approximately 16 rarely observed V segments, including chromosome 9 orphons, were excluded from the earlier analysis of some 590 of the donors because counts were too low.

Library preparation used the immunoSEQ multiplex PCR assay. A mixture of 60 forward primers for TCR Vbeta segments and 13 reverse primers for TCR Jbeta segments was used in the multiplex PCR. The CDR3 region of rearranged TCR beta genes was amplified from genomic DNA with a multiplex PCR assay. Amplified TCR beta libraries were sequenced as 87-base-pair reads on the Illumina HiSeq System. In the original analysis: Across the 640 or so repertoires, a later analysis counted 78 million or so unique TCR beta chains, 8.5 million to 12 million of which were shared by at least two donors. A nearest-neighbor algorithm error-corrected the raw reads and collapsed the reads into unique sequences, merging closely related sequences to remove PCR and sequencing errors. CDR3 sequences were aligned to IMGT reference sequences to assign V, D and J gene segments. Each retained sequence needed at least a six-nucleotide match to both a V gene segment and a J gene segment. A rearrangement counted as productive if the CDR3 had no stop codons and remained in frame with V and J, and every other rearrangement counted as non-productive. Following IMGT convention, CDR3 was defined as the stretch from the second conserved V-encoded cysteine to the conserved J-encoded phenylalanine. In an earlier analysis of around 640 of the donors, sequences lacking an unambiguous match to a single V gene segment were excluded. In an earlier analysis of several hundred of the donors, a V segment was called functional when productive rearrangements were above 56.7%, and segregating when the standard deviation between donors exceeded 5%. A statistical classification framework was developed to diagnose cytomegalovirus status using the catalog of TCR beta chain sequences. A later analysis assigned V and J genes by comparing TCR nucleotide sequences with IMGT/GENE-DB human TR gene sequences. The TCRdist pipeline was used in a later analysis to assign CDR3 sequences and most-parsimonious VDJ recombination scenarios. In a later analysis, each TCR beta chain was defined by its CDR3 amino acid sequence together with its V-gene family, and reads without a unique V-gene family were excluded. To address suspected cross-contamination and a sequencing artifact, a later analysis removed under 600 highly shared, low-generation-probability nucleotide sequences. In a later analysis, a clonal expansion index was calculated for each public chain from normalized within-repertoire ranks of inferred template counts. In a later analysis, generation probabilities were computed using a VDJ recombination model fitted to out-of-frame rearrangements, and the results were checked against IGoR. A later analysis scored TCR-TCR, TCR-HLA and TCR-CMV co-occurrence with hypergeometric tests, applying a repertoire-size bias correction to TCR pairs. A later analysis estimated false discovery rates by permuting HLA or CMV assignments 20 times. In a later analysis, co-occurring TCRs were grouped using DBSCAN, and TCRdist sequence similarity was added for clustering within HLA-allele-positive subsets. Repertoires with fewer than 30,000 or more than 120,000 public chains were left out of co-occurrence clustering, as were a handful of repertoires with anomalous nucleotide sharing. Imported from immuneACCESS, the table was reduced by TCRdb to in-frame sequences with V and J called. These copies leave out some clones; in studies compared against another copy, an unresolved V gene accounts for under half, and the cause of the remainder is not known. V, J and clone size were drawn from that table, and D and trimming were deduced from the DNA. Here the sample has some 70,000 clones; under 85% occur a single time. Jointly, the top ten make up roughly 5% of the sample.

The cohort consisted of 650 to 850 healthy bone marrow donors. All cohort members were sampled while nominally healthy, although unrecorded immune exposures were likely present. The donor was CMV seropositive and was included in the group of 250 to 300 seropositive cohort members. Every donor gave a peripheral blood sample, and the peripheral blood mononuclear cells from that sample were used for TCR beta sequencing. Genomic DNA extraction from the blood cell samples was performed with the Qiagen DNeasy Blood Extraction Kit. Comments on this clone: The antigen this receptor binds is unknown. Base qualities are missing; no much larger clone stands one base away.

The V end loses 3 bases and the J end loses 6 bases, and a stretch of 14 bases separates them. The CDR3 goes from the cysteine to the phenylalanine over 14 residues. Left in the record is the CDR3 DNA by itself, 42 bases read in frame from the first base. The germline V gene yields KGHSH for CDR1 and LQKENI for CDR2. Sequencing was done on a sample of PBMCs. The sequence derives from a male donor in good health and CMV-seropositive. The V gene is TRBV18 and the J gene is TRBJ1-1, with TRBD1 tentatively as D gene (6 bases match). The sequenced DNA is TGTGCCAGCTCACCCCTCGGACAGATGCCTGAAGCTTTCTTT. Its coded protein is CASSPLGQMPEAFF.